Below, one T cell receptor beta chain is given with its context. The data are from a study of cytotoxic CD8 clonotypes in ibrutinib-treated CLL. Study as a whole: Response sampling occurred after a median around 12 months of treatment (range 6 to 36). On average, around 100,000 productive rearrangements and just over 250,000 productive templates per sample.

Looked up from germline, CDR1 is MNHNS and CDR2 is SASEGT. Losses at the gene ends were 5 bases for V and 3 bases for J; bases not matched to a gene: 9. There are 15 residues in the CDR3. Generated by immunoSEQ multiplex PCR, the TCRdb table keeps only in-frame clones and is missing some. The table has roughly 51,000 clones, about half seen once. This TCR was recovered from a human donor with chronic lymphocytic leukemia. The chain combines TRBV6-1 with TRBJ2-7, with TRBD1 matching over 8 bases. The material was PBMCs, obtained after 12 months of ibrutinib treatment. CDR3 DNA: TGTGCCAGCAGTCTTCAGGGGGCGGATTTCTACGAGCAGTACTTC. Amino acids: CASSLQGADFYEQYF.